The 5 T cell receptor beta chains listed next were all sequenced from one sample in a study of T-cell memory formation after mild COVID-19. MiXCR was run by TCRdb on the 5' RACE reads, yielding one entry per CDR3 protein. The table has approximately 500,000 distinct CDR3 sequences, approximately 23% seen once; the top ten hold around 13%. Sequencing was performed on PBMCs or a T cell subset sorted from them (not recorded which). These receptors were taken from an adult woman who had mild COVID-19 (a few samples of this study predate the infection). Cell type and time point are not known.

V usage is TRBV7-2 and J usage is TRBJ2-1; a weak D match, TRBD2 (5 bases). The germline CDR1 and CDR2 sequences are SGHTA and FQGNSA. The V and J ends lost 5 bases and 9 bases respectively, with 11 bases between them. The CDR3 runs to 12 residues. The CDR3 spells CASSLRTGEQFF. The CDR3 DNA is TGTGCCAGCAGCCTACGGACTGGTGAGCAGTTCTTC.

J is TRBJ2-1 and V is TRBV24-1; 10 nucleotides agree with TRBD2. Germline V gene sequence: CDR1 KGHDR, CDR2 SFDVKD. There are 15 residues in the CDR3. The V segment lost 5 bases and the J segment 5 bases; nucleotides outside the gene matches: 5. In nucleotides, the CDR3 is TGTGCCACCAGTGCTCCGGGACTAGCGAACAATGAGCAGTTCTTC. This translates into CATSAPGLANNEQFF.

This clonotype showed up just a few times. This chain links TRBV12-3 or TRBV12-4 with TRBJ2-5; D may match TRBD1 or TRBD2 (5 bases each). Trimming removed 7 bases at V and 6 bases at J, with 12 bases between. This CDR3 is built from 12 residues. The CDR3 DNA is TGTGCCAGCAAGACGGGGCATAAGACCCAGTACTTC. Encoded protein: CASKTGHKTQYF.

The CDR3 coding sequence is TGTGCCAGCTCAGCAACGACTAGCGGTGGGAATGAGCAGTTCTTC. The encoded protein is CASSATTSGGNEQFF. The chain couples TRBV18 to TRBJ2-1; 9 bases match TRBD2. The CDR3 spans 15 residues. V lost 5 bases, J lost 7 bases, and 9 bases stayed unmatched. CDR1 KGHSH and CDR2 LQKENI come from the germline V gene.

The V and J genes are TRBV6-5 and TRBJ1-3; D is ambiguous. The CDR3 runs to 21 residues. Trimming left V 2 bases short and J 0 bases short, with 26 bases between. CDR1 and CDR2 (germline): MNHEY, SVGAGI. The CDR3 DNA follows: TGTGCCAGCAGTTACGGTGGATTAGTTTATTCCGGGAAAAGCTCTGGAAACACCATATATTTT. Protein product: CASSYGGLVYSGKSSGNTIYF.